The entry that follows covers one T cell receptor (beta chain) sequence. Germline V gene lookup returns CDR1 SGHVS and CDR2 FQNEAQ. The CDR3 is 15 residues long. Trimming left V 6 bases short and J 6 bases short, with 21 bases between. The data are from a study of CD8+CD57+ T cells in acquired aplastic anemia. Patients chosen for sequencing had CD8+CD57+ cells that had expanded, as shown by flow cytometry. Receipt of therapy had not occurred in any patient by the time of blood sampling. Genomic DNA constituted the template upon which TCR beta VDJ and CDR3 profiling was performed. In TCRdb, the reads were re-called with MiXCR into one record per CDR3 protein. The sample holds roughly 80,000 distinct CDR3 sequences; less than 85% are singletons and the top ten take 80% to 90%.

This TCR was recovered from a human donor with aplastic anemia. The rearrangement uses TRBV7-8 and TRBJ2-7; the D gene is possibly TRBD1 (6 bases). Sequenced: sorted CD4+, CD8+, or CD8+CD57+ T cells (not recorded which) from PBMCs. CDR3 protein: CASSNRDTGLGEQYF. The CDR3 nucleotides read TGTGCCAGCAGTAACCGGGACACGGGTCTGGGCGAGCAGTACTTC.